This T cell receptor beta chain was recorded in a study of control samples from healthy donors and cancer patients. This CDR3 is built from 20 residues. The germline V and J ends were trimmed by 2 bases and 0 bases, with 25 bases remaining between them. Germline assignment: CDR1 KGHSH and CDR2 LQKENI. Assay used: immunoSEQ multiplex PCR; TCRdb lists only in-frame clones, some missing. The data contain roughly 100,000 clones, 80% to 90% of them singletons. The V call is TRBV18, the J call TRBJ1-2; D ambiguous. The origin of this receptor is a man younger than 45 in good health. Material: blood. The CDR3: CASSPTYGPVGLGTNYGYTF. CDR3 bases: TGTGCCAGCTCACCAACTTACGGGCCGGTAGGACTAGGGACTAACTATGGCTACACCTTC.